One and the same sample provided the 18 T cell receptor beta chains below, sequenced in a study of control samples from healthy donors and cancer patients. Libraries were prepared by immunoSEQ multiplex PCR; TCRdb keeps only in-frame clonotypes and omits some of them. Counted here are about 120,000 clones, about 89% occurring once; the ten biggest clones make up 7.8%. Sequencing was done on a sample of blood. The receptors stem from a woman under 30 in good health.

The chain combines TRBV5-4 with TRBJ2-3; tentative D call: TRBD2 (5 bases). Trimming cost V 5 bases and J 7 bases, with 23 bases left between them. The germline CDR1 and CDR2 sequences are SGHNT and YYREEE (reference sequence). The CDR3 runs to 16 residues. CDR3 coding DNA: TGTGCCAGCAGTTCCCTCAGCGGAGGTGGGGTGAATACGCAGTATTTT. It specifies CASSSLSGGGVNTQYF.

The chain links TRBV18 to TRBJ1-1; D perhaps matches TRBD1 (5 bases). This CDR3 comprises 15 residues. Germline values: CDR1 KGHSH, CDR2 LQKENI. Trimming cost V 0 bases and J 1 base, with 9 bases left between them. The CDR3 DNA sequence: TGTGCCAGCTCACCACCGAATGGGGGGAACACTGAAGCTTTCTTT. The encoded protein is CASSPPNGGNTEAFF.

This chain links TRBV5-1 with TRBJ2-1, with 8 bases identical to TRBD2. CDR1 and CDR2 (germline): SGHRS, YFSETQ. This CDR3 has 14 amino acids. CDR3 sequence: CATRGSGRAHEQFF. The CDR3 DNA follows: TGCGCTACCCGAGGGTCCGGGAGGGCCCATGAGCAGTTCTTC.

This clone has only a few counts. This chain links TRBV7-2 with TRBJ2-1, with D perhaps TRBD1 (5 bases). Germline V lookup: CDR1 SGHTA, CDR2 FQGNSA. This CDR3 contains 17 residues. V dropped 1 base and J dropped 1 base, with 14 bases sitting between them. This CDR3 reads CASSLVFGAGSYNEQFF. CDR3 coding DNA: TGTGCCAGCAGCTTAGTATTTGGGGCCGGGTCCTACAATGAGCAGTTCTTC.

The chain has TRBV24-1 and TRBJ1-2; D perhaps matches TRBD1 (6 bases). Between the trimmed V and J ends, which lost 3 bases and 4 bases, there was a span of 20 bases. There are 17 residues in the CDR3. CDR1 and CDR2 (germline): KGHDR, SFDVKD. This chain's CDR3 is CATSDTGGTAGSYGYTF. CDR3 DNA: TGTGCCACCAGTGATACCGGGGGCACGGCCGGTAGCTATGGCTACACCTTC.

The rearrangement joins TRBV7-2 to TRBJ2-7; D may be TRBD1 or TRBD2 (5 bases each). V shed 5 bases and J shed 4 bases, with 24 bases lying between them. The V gene's germline CDR1 is SGHTA and CDR2 FQGNSA. The CDR3 is 17 amino acids. The CDR3 reads CASSPLGRGGFSYEQYF. CDR3 coding DNA: TGTGCCAGCAGCCCACTCGGACGGGGCGGGTTTAGTTACGAGCAGTACTTC.

V gene TRBV4-3 combines with J gene TRBJ2-7, with D possibly matching TRBD1 (6 bases). The CDR3 runs 15 residues. The V gene's germline CDR1 is LGHNA and CDR2 YSLEER. Trimming removed 0 bases at V and 0 bases at J, with 9 bases between. The CDR3 protein is CASSQEQGYSYEQYF. In DNA, the CDR3 is TGCGCCAGCAGCCAAGAACAGGGATACTCCTACGAGCAGTACTTC.

The J gene is TRBJ2-7, the V gene TRBV28; no clear D gene. Between the trimmed V and J ends, which lost 3 bases and 3 bases, there was a span of 27 bases. The CDR3 has 19 residues. Germline-derived CDR1 and CDR2 are MDHEN and SYDVKM. The CDR3 bases are TGTGCCAGCAGTTTGGCAAACCAATTCAACGCTCAGCCGGACTACGAGCAGTACTTC. Its protein product is CASSLANQFNAQPDYEQYF.

In the case of this clone: The same CDR3 also results from other DNA sequences found in this sample. The J gene is TRBJ2-7, the V gene TRBV28; D might be TRBD2 (6 bases). The germline gives CDR1 MDHEN, CDR2 SYDVKM. The CDR3 totals 13 residues. V lost 5 bases, J lost 2 bases, and 10 bases lay in between. This CDR3 reads CASSIRGTYEQYF. CDR3 DNA: TGTGCCAGCAGTATCCGGGGGACCTACGAGCAGTACTTC.

V and J are TRBV30 and TRBJ1-1; D not resolved. Trimming cost V 2 bases and J 5 bases, with 15 bases left between them. This CDR3 comprises 14 residues. Germline V gene sequence: CDR1 GTSNPN, CDR2 SVGIG (reference sequence). This chain's CDR3 is CAWSTALGLTEAFF. The CDR3 DNA is TGTGCCTGGAGTACCGCTTTGGGCTTGACTGAAGCTTTCTTT.

V and J are TRBV7-2 and TRBJ2-3; D not resolved. Germline lookup yields CDR1 SGHTA and CDR2 FQGNSA. V was pared by 2 bases and J by 2 bases, with 8 bases between. The CDR3 is made up of 14 amino acids. CDR3: CASSLLANTDTQYF. Here the CDR3 DNA reads TGTGCCAGCAGCTTATTGGCCAACACAGATACGCAGTATTTT.

The chain has TRBV28 and TRBJ2-5, with 7 positions matching TRBD1. The germline gives CDR1 MDHEN, CDR2 SYDVKM. The CDR3 runs 15 residues. J gave up 1 base and V 5 bases, and 7 bases lay outside the gene matches. CDR3 DNA: TGTGCCAGCAGTATCTCCGGGACAGCCCAAGAGACCCAGTACTTC. Encoded protein: CASSISGTAQETQYF.

V gene TRBV6-6 combines with J gene TRBJ1-4; 11 bases align to TRBD1. CDR1 and CDR2 (germline): MNHNY, SVGAGI (reference sequence). V lost 2 bases and J lost 7; bases outside the gene matches: 0. The CDR3 has 14 residues. The CDR3 is CASSYGTGGEKLFF. CDR3 coding DNA: TGTGCCAGCAGTTACGGGACAGGGGGTGAAAAACTGTTTTTT.

V gene TRBV9 combines with J gene TRBJ1-4, with 8 bases matching TRBD1. The V gene end was trimmed by 5 bases and the J gene end by 7 bases; junction bases not matched to a gene: 10. The CDR3 is 15 amino acids. Germline V CDR1 and CDR2: SGDLS, YYNGEE. CDR3 in amino acids: CASSAGQGRGEKLFF. Here the CDR3 DNA reads TGTGCCAGCAGTGCTGGACAGGGTCGGGGTGAAAAACTGTTTTTT.

The chain carries TRBV7-2 and TRBJ1-2, with a possible D match to TRBD1 (5 bases). The V end lost 5 bases, the J end lost 7 bases, and 17 bases lay between the germline ends. The CDR3 spans 14 residues. Germline CDR1 is SGHTA and CDR2 is FQGNSA. CDR3 region: CASSPWDLTSGYTF. For the CDR3, the DNA is TGTGCCAGCAGCCCGTGGGACCTTACCAGTGGCTACACCTTC.

This chain joins TRBV1 and TRBJ2-2; TRBD2 is taken as the D call from the table, unchecked against the DNA. TRBV1 is tagged as a pseudogene. This CDR3 is 18 amino acids long. The CDR3 region has the DNA TGCACCAGCAGCCAAAAAGGAAGCAGCGCACCGAACACCGGGGAGCTGTTTTTT. Translation: CTSSQKGSSAPNTGELFF.

The chain couples TRBV9 to TRBJ1-2; 8 bases fit TRBD1. This CDR3 contains 16 residues. The germline V gene has CDR1 SGDLS and CDR2 YYNGEE. Trimming removed 0 bases from V and 4 bases from J; junction bases left unmatched: 8. The CDR3 region has the DNA TGTGCCAGCAGCGTAGTCTCGACAGGGGACATCTATGGCTACACCTTC. The encoded protein is CASSVVSTGDIYGYTF.

The chain employs TRBV10-1 and TRBJ2-3; D gene ambiguous. The ends were cut back, 0 bases at V and 4 bases at J, with 8 bases in the middle. Germline loops: CDR1 WNHNN, CDR2 SYGVQD (reference sequence). The CDR3 extends over 14 amino acids. Here the CDR3 reads CASSESPNADTQYF. CDR3 bases: TGCGCCAGCAGTGAGTCGCCTAATGCAGATACGCAGTATTTT.